Below, 8 T cell receptor beta chains from the same sample are listed, as sequenced in a study of OX40 agonist ivuxolimab in advanced cancers. Data came from immunoSEQ multiplex PCR; TCRdb stores just in-frame clones and leaves some out. The profile shows about 72,000 clones, 70% to 90% of them singletons. This material consisted of CD4+ or CD8+ T cells sorted from blood, taken in a trial of the OX40 agonist ivuxolimab. Receptor source: an adult with an advanced solid tumor such as melanoma, head and neck, liver or kidney cancer.

The rearrangement joins TRBV5-6 to TRBJ2-7; the D gene is possibly TRBD1 (6 bases). CDR1 and CDR2 from the germline V gene are SGHDT and YYEEEE. There are 13 residues in the CDR3. V was pared by 4 bases and J by 4 bases, with 12 bases between. The CDR3 protein is CASSRTTGYEQYF. DNA for the CDR3: TGTGCCAGCAGCCGAACGACAGGTTACGAGCAGTACTTC.

V and J are TRBV5-1 and TRBJ1-2; D unclear. In germline, CDR1 is SGHRS, CDR2 YFSETQ. This CDR3 contains 13 residues. Trimming took off 0 bases at V and 10 bases at J, with 13 bases between the two ends. The CDR3 DNA reads TGCGCCAGCAGCTTGGATGTCCTGACGGTCTACACCTTC. It encodes CASSLDVLTVYTF.

This clone was detected once. The chain employs TRBV5-6 and TRBJ2-5; the D gene is possibly TRBD1 (5 bases). CDR1 SGHDT and CDR2 YYEEEE come from the germline V gene. Trimming cost V 3 bases and J 0 bases, with 12 bases left between them. This CDR3 spans 15 amino acids. CDR3 in DNA: TGTGCCAGCAGCTCTGACAGATCGTACCAAGAGACCCAGTACTTC. This translates into CASSSDRSYQETQYF.

CDR3 sequence reads: CASSLRRTVGEKLFF. The CDR3 nucleotides read TGTGCCAGCAGCTTAAGGCGGACGGTCGGAGAAAAACTGTTTTTT. The V call is TRBV11-2, the J call TRBJ1-4; D not certain. Deletions cut 2 bases from V and 8 bases from J, with 15 bases between. This CDR3 has 15 residues. CDR1 is SGHAT, CDR2 FQNNGV, per germline.

This sequence joins TRBV7-6 and TRBJ2-2; D call uncertain. Germline CDR1 is SGHVS and CDR2 is FNYEAQ. CDR3 length equals 14 residues. The V end lost 1 base, the J end lost 2 bases, and 5 bases lay between the germline ends. The CDR3 coding sequence is TGTGCCAGCAGCTTAGGGGTTAACACCGGGGAGCTGTTTTTT. This codes for CASSLGVNTGELFF.

V and J are TRBV11-2 and TRBJ2-7; weak D call: TRBD1 (6 bases). The germline CDR1 and CDR2 sequences are SGHAT and FQNNGV. V lost 5 bases and J 4 bases, leaving 15 bases between the germline ends. The CDR3 runs to 14 residues. In DNA, the CDR3 is TGTGCCAGCAGCCCACTCCTACAGGGTTACGAGCAGTACTTC. Its protein product is CASSPLLQGYEQYF.

CDR3 sequence (DNA): TGTGCCAGCAGCTTGTTAAGTGCGGAAAACATTCAGTACTTC. This codes for CASSLLSAENIQYF. The chain joins TRBV5-6 to TRBJ2-4; no reliable D call. V was clipped by 1 base and J by 5 bases, with 10 bases between them. CDR3 length: 14 amino acids. The germline V gene has CDR1 SGHDT and CDR2 YYEEEE.

V usage is TRBV6-4 and J usage is TRBJ2-3; possible D gene TRBD1, 6 bases. There are 13 residues in the CDR3. CDR1 and CDR2 (germline): MRHNA, SNTAGT. The V gene lost 2 bases and the J gene lost 6 bases, with 9 bases spanning the gap. CDR3 coding DNA: TGTGCCAGCAGTGACCAGGGGATTGATACGCAGTATTTT. This sequence encodes CASSDQGIDTQYF.